A single T cell receptor (beta chain) is shown here with its context. Its matching antigen is unknown. Other DNA sequences from this sample encode an identical CDR3 as well. Sequencing was performed with immunoSEQ multiplex PCR; in TCRdb, only in-frame clones are kept and a portion is missing. The data hold over a million clones, with around 76% observed a single time. The data are from a study of shared clonotypes between healthy human individuals. Deletions cut 6 bases from V and 0 bases from J, with 12 bases between. From germline, CDR1 is MDHEN and CDR2 SYDVKM. This CDR3 is 14 amino acids long. The study, taken as a whole, reports: Larger estimated richness was generally seen in naive subsets than in memory subsets.

The TCR comes from a man aged 18 to 35 in good health. The sample taken for sequencing was memory CD4+ T cells sorted from blood. The subset denotes: CD45RA-negative fraction. J is TRBJ2-7 and V is TRBV28; a weak D match, TRBD2 (6 bases). The chain's CDR3 is CASRGGGSSYEQYF. In DNA form, the CDR3 reads TGTGCCAGCAGGGGGGGAGGATCCTCCTACGAGCAGTACTTC.